One sample yielded the 4 T cell receptor beta chains listed below, sequenced in a study of blood T cell repertoires in COVID-19. Generated by immunoSEQ multiplex PCR, the TCRdb table keeps only in-frame clones and is missing some. This table holds 250,000 to 400,000 clones, more than 90% found once. Sequencing was done on a sample of PBMCs or T cells enriched from blood (not recorded which). The origin of the receptors is a man aged 55-75 years who had recovered from COVID-19.

V and J are TRBV7-8 and TRBJ2-3, with 7 bases that match TRBD2. With V trimmed by 5 bases and J by 4 bases, 0 bases remained unmatched. Germline V lookup: CDR1 SGHVS, CDR2 FQNEAQ. CDR3 length: 12 residues. CDR3 in DNA: TGTGCCAGCAGCGCGGGGGCAGATACGCAGTATTTT. Its translation is CASSAGADTQYF.

This chain uses TRBV19 with TRBJ1-5; 11 nucleotides line up with TRBD1. In germline, CDR1 is LNHDA, CDR2 SQIVND (reference sequence). The V and J ends lost 10 bases and 4 bases, in that order; junction bases with no gene match: 6. The CDR3 loop spans 14 amino acids. CDR3 region: CATRDRGKNQPQHF. CDR3 sequence (DNA): TGTGCCACTCGGGACAGGGGGAAAAATCAGCCCCAGCATTTT.

The chain has TRBV2 and TRBJ2-1, with 8 bases aligning to TRBD2. The CDR3 is 16 amino acids. V dropped 7 bases and J dropped 0; count of bases not matched to a gene: 8. Germline loops: CDR1 SNHLY, CDR2 FYNNEI. The CDR3 nucleotides read TGTGCCAGCACCCTACTAGCGGCTAGCTCCTACAATGAGCAGTTCTTC. It yields the protein CASTLLAASSYNEQFF.

In DNA form, the CDR3 reads TGTGCCAGCAGCTTAGAGACAGAAAACTATGGCTACACCTTC. As protein: CASSLETENYGYTF. The chain has TRBV7-2 and TRBJ1-2; TRBD1 is a possible D gene (5 bases). The CDR3 extends over 14 amino acids. CDR1 and CDR2 (germline): SGHTA, FQGNSA. Trimming shortened V by 1 base and J by 2 bases, and 8 bases separated the two germline ends.